This T cell receptor (beta chain) was retrieved from a study of T cell repertoires in cytomegalovirus infection. Study context: Matching HLA type, along with CMV infection, was indicated by public TCR beta signatures.

This clonotype was recorded at least ten times. Its antigen is currently unknown. TCRdb reanalysed the reads using MiXCR and keeps one entry per CDR3 protein. Found here are a few hundred thousand distinct CDR3 sequences, around 9.5% of them singletons; the top ten hold 3.5% to 4.5%. Study-wide findings and caveats: Carriers of CMV plus the relevant HLA were identified by cumulative public TCR beta family frequency. Dominating the ex vivo response were TCR beta clonotypes that were CMV-specific and HLA-C-restricted.

The sequence was obtained from a human donor in good health (CMV status not recorded). Some clones in this sample may be carry-over from other donors' samples. Sequencing was performed on PBMCs.

The CDR3 loop is CASSTLWTSGDEQFF. CDR3 bases: TGTGCCAGCAGCACGCTTTGGACTAGCGGTGATGAGCAGTTCTTC. The chain joins TRBV7-2 to TRBJ2-1, with TRBD2 identical over 10 bases. V gave up 5 bases and J gave up 8 bases; unmatched junction bases: 9. The CDR3 covers 15 residues. In germline, CDR1 is SGHTA, CDR2 FQGNSA.